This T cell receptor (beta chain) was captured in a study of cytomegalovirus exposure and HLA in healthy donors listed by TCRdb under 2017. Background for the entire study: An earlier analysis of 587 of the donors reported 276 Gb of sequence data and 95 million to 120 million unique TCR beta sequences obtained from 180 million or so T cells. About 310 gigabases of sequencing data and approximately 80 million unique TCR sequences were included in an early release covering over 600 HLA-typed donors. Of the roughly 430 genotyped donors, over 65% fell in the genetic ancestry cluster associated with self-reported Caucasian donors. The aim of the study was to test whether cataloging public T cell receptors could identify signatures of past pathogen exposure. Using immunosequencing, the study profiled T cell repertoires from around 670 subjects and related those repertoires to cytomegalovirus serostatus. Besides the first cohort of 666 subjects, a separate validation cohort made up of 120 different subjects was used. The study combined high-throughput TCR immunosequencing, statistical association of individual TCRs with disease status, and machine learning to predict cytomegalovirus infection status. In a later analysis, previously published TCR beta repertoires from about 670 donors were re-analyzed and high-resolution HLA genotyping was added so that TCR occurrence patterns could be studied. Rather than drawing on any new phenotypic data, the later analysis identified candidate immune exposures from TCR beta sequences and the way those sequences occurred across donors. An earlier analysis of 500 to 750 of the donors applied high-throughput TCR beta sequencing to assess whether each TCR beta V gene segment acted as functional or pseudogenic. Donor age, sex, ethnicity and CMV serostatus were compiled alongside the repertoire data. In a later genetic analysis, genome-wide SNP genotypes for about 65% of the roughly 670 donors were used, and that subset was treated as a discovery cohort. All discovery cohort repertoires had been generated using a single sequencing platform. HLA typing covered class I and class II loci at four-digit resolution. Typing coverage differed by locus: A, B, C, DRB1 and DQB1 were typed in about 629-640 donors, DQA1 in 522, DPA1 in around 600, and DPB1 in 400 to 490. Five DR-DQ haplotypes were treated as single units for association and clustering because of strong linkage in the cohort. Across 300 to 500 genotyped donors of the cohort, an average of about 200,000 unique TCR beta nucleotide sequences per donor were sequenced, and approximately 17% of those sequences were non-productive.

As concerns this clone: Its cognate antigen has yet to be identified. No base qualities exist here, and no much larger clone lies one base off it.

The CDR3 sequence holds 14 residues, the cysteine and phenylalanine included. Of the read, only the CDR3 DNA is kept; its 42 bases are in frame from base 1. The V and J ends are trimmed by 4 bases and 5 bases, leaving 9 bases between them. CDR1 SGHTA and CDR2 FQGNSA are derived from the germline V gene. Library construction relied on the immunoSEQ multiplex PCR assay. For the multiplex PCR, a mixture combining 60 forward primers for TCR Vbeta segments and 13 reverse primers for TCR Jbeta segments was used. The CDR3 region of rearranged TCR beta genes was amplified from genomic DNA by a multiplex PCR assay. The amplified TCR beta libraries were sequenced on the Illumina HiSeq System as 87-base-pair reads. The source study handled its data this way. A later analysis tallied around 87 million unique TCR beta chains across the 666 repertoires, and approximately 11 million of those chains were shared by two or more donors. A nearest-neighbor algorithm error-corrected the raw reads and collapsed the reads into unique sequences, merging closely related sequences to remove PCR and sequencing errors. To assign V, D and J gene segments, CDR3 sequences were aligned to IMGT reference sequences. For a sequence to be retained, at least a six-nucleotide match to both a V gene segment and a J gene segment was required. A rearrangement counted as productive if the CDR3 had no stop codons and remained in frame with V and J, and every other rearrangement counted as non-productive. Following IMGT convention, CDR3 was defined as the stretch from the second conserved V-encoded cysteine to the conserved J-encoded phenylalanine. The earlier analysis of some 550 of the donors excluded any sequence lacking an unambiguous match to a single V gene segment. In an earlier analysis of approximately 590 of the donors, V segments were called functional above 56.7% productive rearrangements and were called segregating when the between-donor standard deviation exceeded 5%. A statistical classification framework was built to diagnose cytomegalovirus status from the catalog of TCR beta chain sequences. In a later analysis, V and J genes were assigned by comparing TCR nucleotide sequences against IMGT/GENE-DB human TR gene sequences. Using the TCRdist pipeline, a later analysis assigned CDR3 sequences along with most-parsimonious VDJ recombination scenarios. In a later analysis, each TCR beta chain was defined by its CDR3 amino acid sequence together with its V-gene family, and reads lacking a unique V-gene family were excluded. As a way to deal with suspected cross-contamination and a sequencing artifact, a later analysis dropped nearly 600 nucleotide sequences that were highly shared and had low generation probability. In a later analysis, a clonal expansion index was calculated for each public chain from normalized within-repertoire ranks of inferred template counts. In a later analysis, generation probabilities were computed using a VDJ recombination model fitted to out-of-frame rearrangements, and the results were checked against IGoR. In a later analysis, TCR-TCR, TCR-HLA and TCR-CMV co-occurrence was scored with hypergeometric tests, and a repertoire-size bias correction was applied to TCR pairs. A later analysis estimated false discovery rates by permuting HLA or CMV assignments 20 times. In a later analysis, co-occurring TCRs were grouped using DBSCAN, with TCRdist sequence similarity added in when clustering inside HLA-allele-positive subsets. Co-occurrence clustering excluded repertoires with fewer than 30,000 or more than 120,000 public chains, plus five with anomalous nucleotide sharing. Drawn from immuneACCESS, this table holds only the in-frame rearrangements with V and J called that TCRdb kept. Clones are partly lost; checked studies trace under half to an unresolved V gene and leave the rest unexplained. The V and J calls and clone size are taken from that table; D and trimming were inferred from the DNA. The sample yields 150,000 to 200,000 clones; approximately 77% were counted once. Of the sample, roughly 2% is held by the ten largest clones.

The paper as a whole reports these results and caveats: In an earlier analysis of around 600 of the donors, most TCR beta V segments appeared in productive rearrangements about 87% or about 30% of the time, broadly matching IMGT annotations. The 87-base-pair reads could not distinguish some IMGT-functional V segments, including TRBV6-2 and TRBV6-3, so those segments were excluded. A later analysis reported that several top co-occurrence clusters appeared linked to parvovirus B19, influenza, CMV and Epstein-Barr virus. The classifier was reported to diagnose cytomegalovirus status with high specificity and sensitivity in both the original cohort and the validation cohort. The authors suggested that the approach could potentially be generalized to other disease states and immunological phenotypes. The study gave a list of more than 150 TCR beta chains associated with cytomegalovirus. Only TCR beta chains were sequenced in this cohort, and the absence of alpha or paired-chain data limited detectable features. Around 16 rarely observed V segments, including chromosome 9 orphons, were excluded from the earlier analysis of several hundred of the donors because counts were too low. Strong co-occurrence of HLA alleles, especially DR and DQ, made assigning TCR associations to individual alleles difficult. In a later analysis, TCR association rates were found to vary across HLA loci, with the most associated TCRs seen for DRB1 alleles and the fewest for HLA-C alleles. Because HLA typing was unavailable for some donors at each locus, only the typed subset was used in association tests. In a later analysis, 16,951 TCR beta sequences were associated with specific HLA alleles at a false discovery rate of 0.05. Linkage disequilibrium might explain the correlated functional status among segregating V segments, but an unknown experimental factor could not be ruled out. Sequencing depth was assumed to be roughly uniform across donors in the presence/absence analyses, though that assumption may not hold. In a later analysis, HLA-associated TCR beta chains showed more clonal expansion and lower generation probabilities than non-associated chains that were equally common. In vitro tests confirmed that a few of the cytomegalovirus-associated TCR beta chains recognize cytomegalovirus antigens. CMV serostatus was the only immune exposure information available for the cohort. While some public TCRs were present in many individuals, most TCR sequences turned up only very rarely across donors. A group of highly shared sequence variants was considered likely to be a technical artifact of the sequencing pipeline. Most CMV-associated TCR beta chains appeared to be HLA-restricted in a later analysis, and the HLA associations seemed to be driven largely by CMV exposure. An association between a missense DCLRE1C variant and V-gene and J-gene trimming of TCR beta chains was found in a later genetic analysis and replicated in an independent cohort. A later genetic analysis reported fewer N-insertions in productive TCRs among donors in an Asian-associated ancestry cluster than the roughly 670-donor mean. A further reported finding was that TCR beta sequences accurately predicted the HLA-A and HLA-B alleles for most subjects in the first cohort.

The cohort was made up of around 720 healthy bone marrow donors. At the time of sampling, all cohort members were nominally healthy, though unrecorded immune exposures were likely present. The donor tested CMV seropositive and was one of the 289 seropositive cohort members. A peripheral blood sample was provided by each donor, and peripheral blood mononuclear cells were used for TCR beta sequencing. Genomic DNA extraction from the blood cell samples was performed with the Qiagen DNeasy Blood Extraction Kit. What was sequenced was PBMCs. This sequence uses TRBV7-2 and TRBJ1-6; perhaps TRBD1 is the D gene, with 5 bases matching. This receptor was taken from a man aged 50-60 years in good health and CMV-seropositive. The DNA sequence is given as TGTGCCAGCAGCTATGACAGAGATAATTCACCCCTCCACTTT. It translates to CASSYDRDNSPLHF. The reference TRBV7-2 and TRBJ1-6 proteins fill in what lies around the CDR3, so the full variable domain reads GAGVSQSPSNKVTEKGKDVELRCDPISGHTALYWYRQSLGQGLEFLIYFQGNSAPDKSGLPSDRFSAERTGGSVSTLTIQRTQQEDSAVYLCASSYDRDNSPLHFGNGTRLTVT.